The 25 T cell receptor beta chains below come from one sample, sequenced in a study of early T cells in non-severe SARS-CoV-2 infection. In TCRdb, the 5' RACE reads were re-called with MiXCR into one record per CDR3 protein. Of 70,000 to 90,000 distinct CDR3 sequences in the sample, about 10% are singletons; the top ten hold over 7.5%. This specimen consisted of whole blood, obtained at baseline. Source of these receptors: an adult who was a healthcare worker with PCR-confirmed SARS-CoV-2 infection or an uninfected control (not recorded which).

This clonotype was seen many times. This chain links TRBV10-3 with TRBJ1-3; a possible D gene is TRBD1 (5 bases). Germline CDR1 reads ENHRY; CDR2 reads SYGVKD. Deletions cut 2 bases from V and 3 bases from J, with 14 bases between. The CDR3 sequence is 16 residues long. CDR3 loop: CAISEHVRGIGNTIYF. CDR3 in DNA: TGTGCCATCAGTGAGCACGTTCGGGGGATTGGAAACACCATATATTTT.

The chain has TRBV4-1 and TRBJ2-2; TRBD1 might be the D (5 bases). Between the trimmed V and J ends, which lost 3 bases and 2 bases, there was a span of 13 bases. This CDR3 is built from 16 residues. In germline, CDR1 is MGHRA, CDR2 YSYEKL. For the CDR3, the DNA is TGCGCCAGCAGCCAGTCCGAGACAGCTAACACCGGGGAGCTGTTTTTT. Residues: CASSQSETANTGELFF.

This clonotype was seen a handful of times. Written as DNA, the CDR3 is TGTGCCACCAACGGGGGGTACAATGAGCAGTTCTTC. Translation gives CATNGGYNEQFF. This chain joins TRBV24-1 and TRBJ2-1; 7 positions agree with TRBD2. The CDR3 extends over 12 amino acids. Germline V CDR1 and CDR2: KGHDR, SFDVKD. Unmatched junction bases numbered 1, after V lost 8 bases and J lost 4 bases.

This clonotype came up a few times. V gene TRBV24-1 combines with J gene TRBJ2-7; 7 positions agree with TRBD1. CDR3 length: 13 amino acids. With V trimmed by 9 bases and J by 7 bases, 11 bases remained unmatched. The germline V gene encodes CDR1 KGHDR and CDR2 SFDVKD. The CDR3 region is CATQPQGEREQYF. DNA of the CDR3: TGTGCCACCCAACCCCAGGGGGAGCGAGAGCAGTACTTC.

The rearrangement links TRBV6-6 to TRBJ2-1, with D perhaps being TRBD1 or TRBD2 (5 bases each). Germline CDR1 is MNHNY and CDR2 is SVGAGI (reference sequence). Trimming removed 6 bases at V and 4 bases at J, with 16 bases between. The CDR3 length is 15 residues. In DNA, the CDR3 is TGTGCCAGCAGCACTCCCGGGACGGTATACAATGAGCAGTTCTTC. Its protein is CASSTPGTVYNEQFF.

This clonotype was detected a few times. The V call is TRBV28, the J call TRBJ2-5, with 14 positions matching TRBD2. This CDR3 has 16 residues. The V gene's germline CDR1 is MDHEN and CDR2 SYDVKM. J was trimmed by 1 base and V by 6 bases; bases with no gene match: 4. The CDR3 DNA sequence: TGTGCCAGCAGCAAGACTAGCGGGAGGGTCCAAGAGACCCAGTACTTC. This codes for CASSKTSGRVQETQYF.

This clonotype occurred many times. V is TRBV7-9 and J is TRBJ1-5; D not certain. The germline V and J ends were trimmed by 0 bases and 7 bases, with 13 bases remaining between them. The V gene's germline CDR1 is SEHNR and CDR2 FQNEAQ (reference sequence). The CDR3 has 15 amino acids. The CDR3 here is CASSLAGVSSQPQHF. The DNA of the CDR3 is TGTGCCAGCAGCTTAGCTGGGGTGTCGTCGCAGCCCCAGCATTTT. The complete variable domain, with remaining parts taken from reference TRBV7-9 and TRBJ1-5, reads DTGVSQNPRHKITKRGQNVTFRCDPISEHNRLYWYRQTLGQGPEFLTYFQNEAQLEKSRLLSDRFSAERPKGSFSTLEIQRTEQGDSAMYLCASSLAGVSSQPQHFGDGTRLSIL.

J is TRBJ2-7 and V is TRBV5-1; D is ambiguous. V was trimmed by 0 bases and J by 2 bases, leaving 9 bases between them. This CDR3 is 14 amino acids long. Germline lookup yields CDR1 SGHRS and CDR2 YFSETQ. This CDR3 reads CASSLGGAAYEQYF. The CDR3 bases are TGCGCCAGCAGCTTGGGGGGTGCCGCCTACGAGCAGTACTTC.

About this clonotype itself: This sequence may be a read error, since a much larger clone differs from it by one base. The J gene is TRBJ2-7, the V gene TRBV5-8, with D maybe TRBD2 (5 bases). With 3 bases removed from V and 1 base from J, the gap between germline ends came to 8 bases. The length of the CDR3 is 13 residues. CDR1 is SGHTS and CDR2 is YDEGEE in the germline V gene. CDR3 in amino acids: CASSSGLSYEQYF. DNA of the CDR3: TGTGCCAGCAGCTCCGGACTTTCCTACGAGCAGTACTTC.

The V gene is TRBV3-1, the J gene TRBJ2-7; a possible D gene is TRBD2 (6 bases). CDR3 length equals 14 residues. Between the trimmed V and J ends, which lost 7 bases and 4 bases, there was a span of 17 bases. From germline, CDR1 is LGHDT and CDR2 YNNKEL (reference sequence). The CDR3 nucleotides are TGTGCCAGCACCAATACGCGGGAACAATACGAGCAGTACTTC. It specifies CASTNTREQYEQYF.

This clonotype was seen at least ten times. V is TRBV19 and J is TRBJ2-2, with D perhaps matching TRBD1 (6 bases). This CDR3 contains 18 residues. Germline V lookup: CDR1 LNHDA, CDR2 SQIVND (reference sequence). V lost 3 bases to trimming and J lost 1 base, with 18 bases between them. DNA for the CDR3: TGTGCCAGTAGTATCCCCGCTCACTACAGGGTGAACACCGGGGAGCTGTTTTTT. Protein sequence: CASSIPAHYRVNTGELFF.

The CDR3 DNA is TGCGCCAGCTGCTCAGGACTCGAACCCTACGAGCAGTACTTC. This sequence encodes CASCSGLEPYEQYF. V usage is TRBV5-1 and J usage is TRBJ2-7, with a weak D call TRBD2 (5 bases). The CDR3 extends over 14 amino acids. The germline gives CDR1 SGHRS, CDR2 YFSETQ. V lost 7 bases and J lost 2, with 16 bases in between.

This clonotype occurred a few times. This chain links TRBV20-1 with TRBJ2-2, with TRBD2 matching over 10 bases. Germline V gene sequence: CDR1 DFQATT, CDR2 SNEGSKA (reference sequence). The CDR3 is 15 amino acids. The V gene end was trimmed by 2 bases and the J gene end by 7 bases; junction bases not matched to a gene: 7. CDR3: CSARFPSGSRGELFF. DNA for the CDR3: TGCAGTGCTAGATTCCCTAGCGGGAGTCGCGGGGAGCTGTTTTTT.

This clonotype was seen a few times. The V gene is TRBV18, the J gene TRBJ2-6; 11 bases are a match to TRBD1. The CDR3 spans 18 residues. Unmatched junction bases numbered 8, after V lost 6 bases and J lost 1 base. Germline CDR1 KGHSH, CDR2 LQKENI. CDR3 protein: CASSPLDRGRSGANVLTF. CDR3 in DNA: TGTGCCAGCTCCCCCTTGGACAGGGGGCGATCTGGGGCCAACGTCCTGACTTTC.

Many counts were recorded for this clonotype. The rearrangement uses TRBV7-6 and TRBJ2-3, with D maybe TRBD2 (5 bases). The CDR3 spans 15 residues. Looked up from germline, CDR1 is SGHVS and CDR2 is FNYEAQ. The V end lost 2 bases, the J end lost 4 bases, and 13 bases lay between the germline ends. The CDR3: CASSLTPGEADTQYF. The CDR3 DNA reads as TGTGCCAGCAGCTTAACCCCCGGGGAAGCAGATACGCAGTATTTT.

This rearrangement joins TRBV5-5 to TRBJ1-5; D ambiguous. Trimming took 4 bases from V and 6 from J, leaving 14 bases between them. The CDR3 loop spans 14 amino acids. Germline values: CDR1 SGHKS, CDR2 YYEKEE (reference sequence). This CDR3 reads CASSNDPVGQPQHF. In nucleotides, the CDR3 is TGTGCCAGCAGCAACGACCCGGTGGGTCAGCCCCAGCATTTT.

This clonotype was recorded at least ten times. V and J are TRBV7-9 and TRBJ1-5; no firm D call. This CDR3 is built from 13 residues. Germline assignment: CDR1 SEHNR and CDR2 FQNEAQ (reference sequence). The V and J ends lost 1 base and 6 bases respectively, with 7 bases between them. The CDR3 is CASSLESSQPQHF. The CDR3 nucleotides read TGTGCCAGCAGCTTAGAGTCTAGTCAGCCCCAGCATTTT.

This clonotype was counted at least ten times. This rearrangement joins TRBV7-9 to TRBJ2-4, with TRBD2 as a possible D gene (5 bases). Germline lookup yields CDR1 SEHNR and CDR2 FQNEAQ (reference sequence). Trimming removed 5 bases from V and 0 bases from J, with 11 bases in between. This CDR3 is 15 amino acids long. The CDR3 DNA reads as TGTGCCAGCAGCCCTATTGGACTAGCCAAAAACATTCAGTACTTC. This sequence encodes CASSPIGLAKNIQYF.

This clonotype was seen at least ten times. CDR3 sequence (DNA): TGTGCCAGCAGCTATCAGATGGGACTAGCTAGGTACGAGCAGTACTTC. Protein sequence: CASSYQMGLARYEQYF. V and J are TRBV11-2 and TRBJ2-7, with 9 bases that match TRBD2. The CDR3 consists of 16 residues. Losses at the gene ends were 4 bases for V and 4 bases for J; bases not matched to a gene: 11. CDR1 is SGHAT and CDR2 is FQNNGV in the germline V gene.

This clonotype has a handful of counts. The V gene is TRBV9, the J gene TRBJ2-7; 7 bases map to TRBD2. The germline gives CDR1 SGDLS, CDR2 YYNGEE. The CDR3 sequence is 17 residues long. The trim removed 0 bases at V and 8 bases at J, leaving 17 bases unmatched. The CDR3 reads CASSVGGGSLSLGQQYF. CDR3 DNA sequence: TGTGCCAGCAGCGTAGGCGGGGGATCGCTCAGTTTGGGTCAGCAGTACTTC. Full variable domain (rest looked up from reference TRBV9 and TRBJ2-7): DSGVTQTPKHLITATGQRVTLRCSPRSGDLSVYWYQQSLDQGLQFLIQYYNGEERAKGNILERFSAQQFPDLHSELNLSSLELGDSALYFCASSVGGGSLSLGQQYFGPGTRLTVT.

The sample holds many counts of this clonotype. This sequence joins TRBV29-1 and TRBJ2-7, with TRBD1 as a possible D gene (5 bases). Germline assignment: CDR1 SQVTM and CDR2 ANQGSEA. This CDR3 contains 13 residues. Trimming stripped 4 bases from V and 3 bases from J, with 13 bases between. The CDR3 DNA reads TGCAGCGTTGTCCAGGGTCCCTACTACGAGCAGTACTTC. Its translation: CSVVQGPYYEQYF.

This clonotype was counted only a few times. The junction departs from germline at one end; a sequencing error may be responsible. The gene calls are TRBV18 and TRBJ2-7, with a tentative D call TRBD2 (6 bases). The CDR3 has 14 amino acids. CDR1 is KGHSH and CDR2 is LQKENI in the germline V gene. The CDR3 is CVSSPPGGMYEQYF. The DNA of the CDR3 is TGTGTCAGCTCACCACCAGGCGGGATGTACGAGCAGTACTTC.

This chain joins TRBV2 and TRBJ2-1; 9 bases fit TRBD2. The CDR3 contains 16 residues. Per the germline V gene, CDR1 is SNHLY and CDR2 is FYNNEI. V lost 6 bases to trimming and J lost 6 bases; unmatched junction nucleotides: 12. The CDR3 nucleotides are TGTGCCAGCAGGCAGGTAGCGGGAGAAGTTGGCAATGAGCAGTTCTTC. This gives the protein CASRQVAGEVGNEQFF.

The gene calls are TRBV5-1 and TRBJ2-3; D not resolved. With 4 bases removed from V and 2 bases from J, the gap between germline ends came to 5 bases. This CDR3 is 12 amino acids long. Germline V lookup: CDR1 SGHRS, CDR2 YFSETQ. This CDR3 reads CASSLPTDTQYF. CDR3 coding DNA: TGCGCCAGCAGCCTCCCCACAGATACGCAGTATTTT.

This clonotype has more than one count but fewer than ten. The gene calls are TRBV30 and TRBJ2-1; possible D gene TRBD1, 5 bases. The CDR3 spans 14 residues. Trimming stripped 5 bases from V and 4 bases from J, with 15 bases between. Germline loops: CDR1 GTSNPN, CDR2 SVGIG (reference sequence). The CDR3 coding sequence is TGTGCCTGGGGTGGAAGGGGCGGATACAATGAGCAGTTCTTC. Protein product: CAWGGRGGYNEQFF.